The 22 T cell receptor beta chains given below trace back to one sample, sequenced in a study of blood T cell repertoires in COVID-19. This table comes from immunoSEQ multiplex PCR, and its TCRdb copy is limited to in-frame clones, with some not included. The table has some 170,000 clones, more than 75% seen once. Sequenced sample: peripheral blood. The receptors originated from a woman in her seventies with acute or convalescent COVID-19.

The genes are TRBV9 and TRBJ2-1; no reliable D call. Germline assignment: CDR1 SGDLS and CDR2 YYNGEE. The CDR3 totals 16 residues. Trimming shortened V by 2 bases and J by 3 bases, and 15 bases separated the two germline ends. This chain's CDR3 is CASSVSPTYLYNEQFF. In nucleotides, the CDR3 is TGTGCCAGCAGCGTTAGCCCCACCTACCTCTACAATGAGCAGTTCTTC.

The CDR3 region has the DNA TGTGCCAGCAGTGATGCAGGCGCAACTAATGAAAAACTGTTTTTT. Amino acid sequence: CASSDAGATNEKLFF. The rearrangement uses TRBV28 and TRBJ1-4; D not certain. V gave up 5 bases and J gave up 0 bases, with 10 bases separating them. The CDR3 consists of 15 residues. Germline CDR1 MDHEN, CDR2 SYDVKM.

V and J are TRBV19 and TRBJ1-2; D gene unclear. Germline CDR1 is LNHDA and CDR2 is SQIVND (reference sequence). CDR3 size: 15 residues. Trimming removed 5 bases at V and 0 bases at J, with 13 bases between. The CDR3, as DNA: TGTGCCAGTAGTGCGCAAGGAGAGTCTAACTATGGCTACACCTTC. Translated, it gives CASSAQGESNYGYTF.

This chain's CDR3 is CATSVGVEYEQYF. The CDR3, as DNA: TGTGCCACCAGCGTAGGGGTAGAGTACGAGCAGTACTTC. This chain links TRBV15 with TRBJ2-7; D is perhaps TRBD1 (5 bases). Trimming removed 5 bases at V and 4 bases at J, with 12 bases between. CDR3 length: 13 amino acids. Germline V gives CDR1 LNHNV, CDR2 YYDKDF (reference sequence).

The genes are TRBV5-1 and TRBJ2-5; D is perhaps TRBD2 (6 bases). The CDR3 is 15 amino acids. Germline CDR1 SGHRS, CDR2 YFSETQ. Trimming pared 1 base from V and 2 bases from J, leaving 12 bases between. The CDR3 DNA reads TGCGCCAGCAGCTTGTTTTCTGGGGGGCAAGAGACCCAGTACTTC. Its protein is CASSLFSGGQETQYF.

The chain links TRBV20-1 to TRBJ1-2; D is perhaps TRBD1 (5 bases). CDR3 size: 11 residues. Trimming removed 3 bases at V and 11 bases at J, with 13 bases between. The germline V gene has CDR1 DFQATT and CDR2 SNEGSKA (reference sequence). CDR3 loop: CSARAGLAYTF. The CDR3 nucleotides read TGCAGTGCTAGGGCGGGGCTAGCTTACACCTTC.

The chain combines TRBV28 with TRBJ1-6; tentative D call: TRBD1 (5 bases). This CDR3 has 15 amino acids. V lost 7 bases to trimming and J lost 4 bases, with 14 bases between them. CDR1 MDHEN and CDR2 SYDVKM come from the germline V gene. The CDR3 sequence is CASITLGRYNSPLHF. For the CDR3, the DNA is TGTGCCAGCATAACCTTGGGGCGGTATAATTCACCCCTCCACTTT.

This clone was seen more than once but under ten times. The chain employs TRBV7-8 and TRBJ1-2; 7 nucleotides align to TRBD1. The CDR3 sequence is 14 residues long. V lost 2 bases to trimming and J lost 6 bases; unmatched junction nucleotides: 6. The germline CDR1 and CDR2 sequences are SGHVS and FQNEAQ. The CDR3 reads CASSLSRQGDGYTF. The CDR3, as DNA: TGTGCCAGCAGCTTAAGTAGACAGGGTGATGGCTACACCTTC.

This clone appeared a single time. This chain uses TRBV3-1 (or the pseudogene TRBV3-2) with TRBJ1-2; D possibly corresponds to TRBD1 (5 bases). The length of the CDR3 is 13 residues. Germline V gives CDR1 LGHDT, CDR2 YNNKEL (reference sequence). With 0 bases removed from V and 8 bases from J, the gap between germline ends came to 10 bases. The CDR3, as DNA: TGTGCCAGCAGCCAAGATGAAGGGGTCGGCTACACCTTC. Its protein is CASSQDEGVGYTF.

J is TRBJ2-1 and V is TRBV10-3; 8 nucleotides agree with TRBD1. From germline, CDR1 is ENHRY and CDR2 SYGVKD. CDR3 length: 16 amino acids. Trimming took 3 bases from V and 2 from J; bases not matched to a gene: 6. The chain's CDR3 is CAISEIQGATYNEQFF. Written as DNA, the CDR3 is TGTGCCATCAGTGAAATCCAGGGGGCGACCTACAATGAGCAGTTCTTC.

The J gene is TRBJ2-3, the V gene TRBV18; 10 nucleotides line up with TRBD1. Germline-derived CDR1 and CDR2 are KGHSH and LQKENI. V lost 4 bases to trimming and J lost 0 bases; unmatched junction nucleotides: 7. CDR3 length: 17 residues. The CDR3 is CASSLKTGGRSTDTQYF. In nucleotides, the CDR3 is TGTGCCAGCTCACTTAAGACAGGGGGCAGGAGCACAGATACGCAGTATTTT.

This clone was detected only a few times. The genes are TRBV2 and TRBJ2-1; 13 bases are a match to TRBD2. V lost 5 bases, J lost 7 bases, and 8 bases stayed unmatched. The CDR3 covers 16 residues. Germline V gene lookup returns CDR1 SNHLY and CDR2 FYNNEI. The CDR3, as DNA: TGTGCCAGCAGTTCAGATACTAGCGGGGGGGCAAATGAGCAGTTCTTC. It specifies CASSSDTSGGANEQFF.

The chain employs TRBV7-2 and TRBJ2-7, with D possibly matching TRBD2 (6 bases). This CDR3 is built from 13 residues. Germline V CDR1 and CDR2: SGHTA, FQGNSA. Trimming left V 3 bases short and J 6 bases short, with 12 bases between. The CDR3 region has the DNA TGTGCCAGCAGCTTTATTGGTAGCGGCGAGCAGTACTTC. The encoded protein is CASSFIGSGEQYF.

This chain connects TRBV7-9 to TRBJ1-6; D is unresolved. The V gene lost 4 bases and the J gene lost 7 bases, with 8 bases spanning the gap. CDR1 and CDR2 (germline): SEHNR, FQNEAQ (reference sequence). This CDR3 comprises 13 residues. In DNA form, the CDR3 reads TGTGCCAGCAGCTCGACAAGAAATTCACCCCTCCACTTT. It yields the protein CASSSTRNSPLHF.

The chain links TRBV12-5 to TRBJ2-1, with a weak D call TRBD2 (7 bases). V was pared by 3 bases and J by 5 bases, with 14 bases between. The V gene's germline CDR1 is LGHNT and CDR2 FRNRAP. This CDR3 has 15 residues. The CDR3 is CASGLGEGGHNEQFF. The CDR3 DNA sequence: TGTGCTAGTGGTTTAGGGGAGGGGGGGCACAATGAGCAGTTCTTC.

The chain uses TRBV28 and TRBJ2-2; TRBD1 matches at 8 bases. V dropped 4 bases and J dropped 5; count of bases not matched to a gene: 6. The germline V gene encodes CDR1 MDHEN and CDR2 SYDVKM. The CDR3 totals 15 residues. CDR3 sequence reads: CASSSRQGFTGELFF. CDR3 DNA sequence: TGTGCCAGCAGTTCCCGACAGGGGTTTACCGGGGAGCTGTTTTTT.

This CDR3 is CASSSGGEGSGELFF. Written as DNA, the CDR3 is TGCGCCAGCTCCAGCGGGGGGGAGGGATCCGGGGAGCTGTTTTTT. V is TRBV4-1 and J is TRBJ2-2; 10 positions agree with TRBD2. The CDR3 covers 15 residues. Germline values: CDR1 MGHRA, CDR2 YSYEKL. V lost 8 bases, J lost 6 bases, and 9 bases stayed unmatched.

The chain employs TRBV23-1 and TRBJ1-1; maybe TRBD1 (6 bases). TRBV23-1 is an open reading frame whose function is uncertain. The V gene lost 8 bases and the J gene lost 7 bases, with 11 bases spanning the gap. The CDR3 loop spans 11 amino acids. The CDR3 reads CASRDTHEAFF. The CDR3 DNA is TGCGCCAGCCGGGACACCCATGAAGCTTTCTTT.

To note about this clone: A much larger clone differs by one base, so this may be a read error. The chain links TRBV28 to TRBJ2-7; the D gene is possibly TRBD2 (6 bases). The V end lost 2 bases, the J end lost 2 bases, and 13 bases lay between the germline ends. In germline, CDR1 is MDHEN, CDR2 SYDVKM. The CDR3 loop spans 15 amino acids. CDR3 bases: TGTGCCAGCAGTTTAGGAGGGATGAGGCCCTACGAGCAGTACTTC. Translating gives CASSLGGMRPYEQYF.

This chain links TRBV7-9 with TRBJ1-2; D call uncertain. Germline V gene sequence: CDR1 SEHNR, CDR2 FQNEAQ (reference sequence). Trimming shortened V by 1 base and J by 5 bases, and 11 bases separated the two germline ends. The CDR3 runs 14 residues. In DNA form, the CDR3 reads TGTGCCAGCAGCTTAGGTACAGCAAAGTATGGCTACACCTTC. This codes for CASSLGTAKYGYTF.

The rearrangement links TRBV2 to TRBJ1-2; tentative D call: TRBD1 (5 bases). This CDR3 spans 13 amino acids. V shed 6 bases and J shed 6 bases, with 14 bases lying between them. Germline values: CDR1 SNHLY, CDR2 FYNNEI. The CDR3 reads CASRGRGGDGYTF. In DNA form, the CDR3 reads TGTGCCAGCAGGGGGCGGGGAGGGGATGGCTACACCTTC.

The chain combines TRBV5-1 with TRBJ2-3, with 9 bases fitting TRBD2. Trimming cost V 0 bases and J 4 bases; bases outside gene matches: 6. Per germline, CDR1 SGHRS and CDR2 YFSETQ. This CDR3 contains 16 residues. DNA of the CDR3: TGCGCCAGCAGCTTGGAAGGCGGGGGGGCCCCAGATACGCAGTATTTT. Encoded protein: CASSLEGGGAPDTQYF.